This T cell receptor (beta chain) appears in the sequencing data of a study of cytomegalovirus exposure and HLA in healthy donors. Remarks on this clone: No antigen is known for it.

Trimming left V 3 bases short and J 4 bases short, with 19 bases between. The CDR3 runs 16 residues. Germline CDR1 and CDR2: SQVTM and ANQGSEA. Whole-study results and caveats: Available immune exposure information was restricted to CMV serostatus only. A later examination showed that TCR association rates differed by HLA locus, with DRB1 most and HLA-C fewest. With later analysis, a missense DCLRE1C variant became linked to TCR beta V- and J-gene trimming. CMV antigen specificity of three CMV-associated chains was confirmed in vitro.

The PCR was carried out with 60 Vbeta primers and 13 Jbeta primers. The assay was immunoSEQ multiplex PCR, and TCRdb's table has in-frame clones only and misses some. The data contain about 170,000 clones, around 80% of them singletons. Sequences were obtained from PBMCs. V is TRBV29-1 and J is TRBJ2-1, with D perhaps matching TRBD2 (6 bases). This receptor was obtained from a man in his late teens or twenties in good health and CMV-seronegative. For the CDR3, the DNA is TGCAGCGTTGACTCCCTTGGCGGGAAGGGGTACAATGAGCAGTTCTTC. Amino acid sequence: CSVDSLGGKGYNEQFF.